The source of this T cell receptor (beta chain) is a study of cytomegalovirus exposure and HLA in healthy donors. Across the whole study: Prior work identified roughly 120 million unique TCR beta sequences in 150 million to 200 million T cells.

The PCR had 60 Vbeta and 13 Jbeta primers. Method: immunoSEQ multiplex PCR; TCRdb's copy keeps in-frame clones and lacks some. The repertoire holds 120,000 to 150,000 clones, with roughly 66% as singletons. Study-wide results and caveats: TCR beta sequences numbering about 17,000 were associated with HLA alleles at 0.05 false discovery rate in a later analysis.

This clone was recorded once. Its specificity is unknown. The donors, nominally healthy at sampling, likely had unrecorded immune exposures. This sequence was found in a woman aged 18-29 years in good health and CMV-seronegative. Sequencing was done on a sample of PBMCs.

In DNA, the CDR3 is TGTGCCAGCAGTACAGGGACAGGGCCAGAAGGCTACACCTTC. The encoded protein is CASSTGTGPEGYTF. The chain employs TRBV6-1 and TRBJ1-2, with 9 positions matching TRBD1. V trimming: 5 bases; J trimming: 8 bases; junction bases outside the gene matches: 9. The CDR3 covers 14 residues. Germline-derived CDR1 and CDR2 are MNHNS and SASEGT.